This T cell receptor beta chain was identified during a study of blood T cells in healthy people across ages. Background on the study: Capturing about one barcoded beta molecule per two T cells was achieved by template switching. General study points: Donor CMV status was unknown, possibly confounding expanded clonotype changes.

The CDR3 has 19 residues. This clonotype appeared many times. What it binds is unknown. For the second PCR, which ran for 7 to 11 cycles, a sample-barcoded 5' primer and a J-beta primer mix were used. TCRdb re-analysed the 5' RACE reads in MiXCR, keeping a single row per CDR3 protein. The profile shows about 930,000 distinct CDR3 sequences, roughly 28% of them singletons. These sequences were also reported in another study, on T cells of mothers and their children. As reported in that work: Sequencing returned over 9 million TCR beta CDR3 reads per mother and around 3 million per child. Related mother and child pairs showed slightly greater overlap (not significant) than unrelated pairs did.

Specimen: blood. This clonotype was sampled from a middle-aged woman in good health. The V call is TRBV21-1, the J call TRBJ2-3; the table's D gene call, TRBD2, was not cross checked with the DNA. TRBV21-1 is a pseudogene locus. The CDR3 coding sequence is TGTGCCAGCAGCAAAGTGGGGCCACTAGCGGGGGGCTCCACAGATACGCAGTATTTT. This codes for CASSKVGPLAGGSTDTQYF.